This TCR beta chain originates from a study of cytomegalovirus exposure and HLA in healthy donors. In the study overall: The Caucasian-associated ancestry cluster held 80% to 90% of around 380 genotyped donors. Points from the study as a whole: In vitro checks showed that a few CMV-associated chains really do target CMV antigens. It was reported that TCR beta sequences correctly inferred the HLA-A and HLA-B alleles for most subjects.

The study ran its PCR with 60 Vbeta and 13 Jbeta primers. In the authors' methods: Roughly 83 million unique TCR beta chains, roughly 11 million of them shared, were counted by a later analysis. TCRdb's table, derived via immunoSEQ multiplex PCR, lists solely in-frame clones and lacks some. The DNA gave D and trimming, while V, J and clone size come from that table. Of about 140,000 clones listed, about 84% are singletons. As regards this clone: Its antigen is unknown.

This TCR was sampled from a man aged 50 or older in good health and CMV-seronegative. The source material was PBMCs.

The CDR3 nucleotides are TGCGCCAGCAGCTTGGATGGGGCCGCTGACTATGGCTACACCTTC. This gives the protein CASSLDGAADYGYTF. This chain links TRBV5-1 with TRBJ1-2; possibly TRBD1 for D (5 bases). Trimming pared 0 bases from V and 3 bases from J, leaving 12 bases between. This CDR3 spans 15 amino acids. Germline CDR1 and CDR2: SGHRS and YFSETQ.